One sample yielded the 17 T cell receptor beta chains listed below, sequenced in a study of regulatory T cells in long-lasting Graves disease. Indicated time point: newly diagnosed GD, antithyroid drugs for less than 3 months. PBMC RNA was the source of the TCR library. Construction of the TCR beta libraries employed iRepertoire HTBI primers in conjunction with Arm-PCR of CDR3 regions. TCRdb ran MiXCR on the multiplex PCR reads and lists one entry per CDR3 protein. Here the sample spans under 450,000 distinct CDR3 sequences, around 15% being singletons. These data also formed part of another study, on T cells in Graves' hyperthyroidism and ophthalmopathy.

This sample comprised peripheral blood mononuclear cells (PBMCs), obtained at new diagnosis, from a patient treated with antithyroid drugs. The origin of the receptors is a woman aged 18-30 years with Graves disease.

Turning to this clonotype: It may be a read error: a sequence one base away is much more abundant. The chain combines TRBV5-6 with TRBJ2-7, with TRBD2 matching over 10 bases. With 0 bases clipped from V and 7 bases from J, the junction kept 10 bases outside the gene matches. The germline V gene encodes CDR1 SGHDT and CDR2 YYEEEE. This CDR3 is built from 16 residues. The CDR3 here is CASSLEASGSYNEQYF. As DNA, the CDR3 is TGTGCCAGCAGCTTGGAAGCTAGCGGGAGCTACAATGAGCAGTACTTC.

This clonotype was seen many times. The chain recombines TRBV28 with TRBJ1-2; D may be TRBD1 (5 bases). CDR1 and CDR2 from the germline V gene are MDHEN and SYDVKM. This CDR3 spans 14 amino acids. The V end lost 5 bases, the J end lost 8 bases, and 18 bases lay between the germline ends. This CDR3 reads CASSLLRGAGGYTF. Written as DNA, the CDR3 is TGTGCCAGCAGTCTCCTCCGAGGGGCGGGGGGCTACACCTTC.

The J gene is TRBJ2-1, the V gene TRBV19, with D maybe TRBD2 (6 bases). The CDR3 consists of 16 residues. V was shortened by 1 base and J by 1 base, with 11 bases between the two germline ends. Germline V CDR1 and CDR2: LNHDA, SQIVND (reference sequence). The CDR3 bases are TGTGCCAGTAGTATAGGGGAGGCCATTTCCTACAATGAGCAGTTCTTC. Amino acid sequence: CASSIGEAISYNEQFF.

In its sample, this clonotype was seen a few times. V is TRBV20-1 and J is TRBJ2-5; a possible D gene is TRBD1 (6 bases). This CDR3 spans 13 amino acids. Germline CDR1 and CDR2: DFQATT and SNEGSKA (reference sequence). The ends were cut back, 3 bases at V and 2 bases at J, with 10 bases in the middle. The CDR3 region is CSASGGKQETQYF. The CDR3 nucleotides read TGCAGTGCTAGTGGGGGCAAACAAGAGACCCAGTACTTC.

This clonotype has ten or more counts. CDR3 in amino acids: CASSPGLTEAFF. CDR3 coding DNA: TGTGCCAGCAGTCCTGGACTAACTGAAGCTTTCTTT. The genes are TRBV27 and TRBJ1-1; D remains unclear. V dropped 5 bases and J dropped 5 bases, with 9 bases sitting between them. The CDR3 is 12 amino acids. From germline, CDR1 is MNHEY and CDR2 SMNVEV (reference sequence).

This clonotype was counted many times. V is TRBV11-3 and J is TRBJ2-1, with 13 bases fitting TRBD2. Per the germline V gene, CDR1 is SGHNT and CDR2 is YENEEA. With 1 base clipped from V and 1 base from J, the junction kept 4 bases outside the gene matches. The CDR3 covers 18 residues. CDR3 amino acids: CASSLGTSGSVSYNEQFF. DNA for the CDR3: TGTGCCAGCAGCTTAGGGACTAGCGGGAGCGTATCCTACAATGAGCAGTTCTTC.

This clonotype was seen many times. The V gene is TRBV20-1, the J gene TRBJ2-5; D ambiguous. CDR1 and CDR2 from the germline V gene are DFQATT and SNEGSKA (reference sequence). The CDR3 covers 15 residues. V lost 0 bases to trimming and J lost 4 bases, with 15 bases between them. The CDR3 is CSARDLLSGVETQYF. The CDR3 nucleotides are TGCAGTGCTAGAGACCTACTTAGTGGGGTAGAGACCCAGTACTTC.

This chain links TRBV4-1 with TRBJ2-7; 16 bases match TRBD2. The CDR3 length is 18 residues. In germline, CDR1 is MGHRA, CDR2 YSYEKL. V lost 2 bases to trimming and J lost 2 bases; unmatched junction nucleotides: 6. The CDR3 sequence is CASSQMGLAGGPPYEQYF. In nucleotides, the CDR3 is TGCGCCAGCAGCCAAATGGGACTAGCGGGGGGGCCCCCCTACGAGCAGTACTTC.

This clonotype came up many times. The gene calls are TRBV28 and TRBJ1-5, with 8 bases aligning to TRBD1. This CDR3 comprises 15 residues. The J segment lost 5 bases and the V segment lost 4 bases, leaving 7 bases of the junction unmatched. The germline V gene has CDR1 MDHEN and CDR2 SYDVKM. CDR3 DNA sequence: TGTGCCAGCAGTTCATCCGGGACAGGATATCAGCCCCAGCATTTT. Residues: CASSSSGTGYQPQHF.

In this sample, this clonotype turned up many times. This rearrangement joins TRBV3-1 to TRBJ2-2; tentatively, D is TRBD1 (6 bases). CDR1 and CDR2 (germline): LGHDT, YNNKEL (reference sequence). The CDR3 is made up of 18 amino acids. Trimming took off 3 bases at V and 0 bases at J, with 17 bases between the two ends. The CDR3 spells CASSHHTSDRPNTGELFF. CDR3 nucleotide sequence: TGTGCCAGCAGCCATCACACCTCGGACAGACCGAACACCGGGGAGCTGTTTTTT.

The sample holds many counts of this clonotype. The chain is built from TRBV28 and TRBJ2-7, with TRBD1 identical over 10 bases. The CDR3 is 15 residues long. Losses at the gene ends were 6 bases for V and 5 bases for J; bases not matched to a gene: 10. Per the germline V gene, CDR1 is MDHEN and CDR2 is SYDVKM. The CDR3, as DNA: TGTGCCAGCAGCCCCGGGACAGGGGAAGTCGACGAGCAGTACTTC. Protein product: CASSPGTGEVDEQYF.

This clonotype has at least ten counts. The V gene is TRBV5-1, the J gene TRBJ1-2; 10 nucleotides line up with TRBD1. Unmatched junction bases numbered 3, after V lost 4 bases and J lost 3 bases. Germline values: CDR1 SGHRS, CDR2 YFSETQ. The CDR3 consists of 14 residues. The CDR3, as DNA: TGCGCCAGCAGCGGGACAGGGGTCGACTATGGCTACACCTTC. Its translation: CASSGTGVDYGYTF.

A few counts support this clonotype. A much larger clone sits a single nucleotide away, making a read error possible. This chain uses TRBV3-1 with TRBJ2-7; TRBD2 might be the D (7 bases). The germline CDR1 and CDR2 sequences are LGHDT and YNNKEL (reference sequence). The CDR3 covers 18 residues. CDR3 DNA: TGTGCCAGCAGCCAAGATTTTCCTGGGAGGGGGTACCCCTACGAGCGGTACTTC. This codes for CASSQDFPGRGYPYERYF.

The chain uses TRBV6-1 and TRBJ1-5, with 7 bases matching TRBD1. The germline V gene encodes CDR1 MNHNS and CDR2 SASEGT. After removal of 6 bases from V and 9 bases from J, the junction contained 17 bases not matched to a gene. The CDR3 spans 16 residues. The CDR3 DNA reads as TGTGCCAGCAGAATGACGGAGGGGGCACCAGCTGGGCCCCAGCATTTT. Amino acids: CASRMTEGAPAGPQHF.

Concerning this clonotype: At one boundary the junction diverges from the germline segment, which might be a read error. This chain links TRBV5-1 with TRBJ1-4; D possibly corresponds to TRBD1 (6 bases). The CDR3 is 15 amino acids. CDR1 SGHRS and CDR2 YFSETQ come from the germline V gene. The CDR3 nucleotides are TGCGCCAGCAGGGACAGTCCAGCAACTAATGAAAAACTGGTTTTT. It encodes CASRDSPATNEKLVF.

In its sample, this clonotype was seen many times. This chain connects TRBV11-1 to TRBJ2-3; no clear D gene. The V end lost 1 base, the J end lost 0 bases, and 20 bases lay between the germline ends. The CDR3 has 19 amino acids. CDR1 and CDR2 from the germline V gene are SGHAT and FQDESV (reference sequence). CDR3 in amino acids: CASSLDSLNPPPSTDTQYF. The CDR3 nucleotides are TGTGCCAGCAGCTTAGACTCACTGAACCCTCCACCTAGCACAGATACGCAGTATTTT.

The sample holds many counts of this clonotype. The gene calls are TRBV11-2 and TRBJ2-7, with D maybe TRBD1 (6 bases). With 2 bases removed from V and 2 bases from J, the gap between germline ends came to 16 bases. CDR1 is SGHAT and CDR2 is FQNNGV in the germline V gene. This CDR3 has 16 residues. For the CDR3, the DNA is TGTGCCAGCAGCTTAAACCCCTTTGGGACAACCTACGAGCAGTACTTC. It yields the protein CASSLNPFGTTYEQYF.